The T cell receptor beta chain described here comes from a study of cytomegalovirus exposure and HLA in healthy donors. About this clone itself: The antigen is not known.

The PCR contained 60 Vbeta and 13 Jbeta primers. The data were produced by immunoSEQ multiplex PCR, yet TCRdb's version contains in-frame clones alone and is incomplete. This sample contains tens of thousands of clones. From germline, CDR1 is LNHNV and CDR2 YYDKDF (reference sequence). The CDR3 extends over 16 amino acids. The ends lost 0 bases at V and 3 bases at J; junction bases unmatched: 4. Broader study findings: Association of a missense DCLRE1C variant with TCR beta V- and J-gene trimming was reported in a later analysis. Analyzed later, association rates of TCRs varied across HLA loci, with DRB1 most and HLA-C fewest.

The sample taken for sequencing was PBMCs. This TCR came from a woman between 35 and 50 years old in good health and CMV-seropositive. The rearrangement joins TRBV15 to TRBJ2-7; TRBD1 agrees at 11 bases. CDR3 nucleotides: TGTGCCACCAGCAGAGATCGGACAGGGGGCAGCTACGAGCAGTACTTC. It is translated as CATSRDRTGGSYEQYF.